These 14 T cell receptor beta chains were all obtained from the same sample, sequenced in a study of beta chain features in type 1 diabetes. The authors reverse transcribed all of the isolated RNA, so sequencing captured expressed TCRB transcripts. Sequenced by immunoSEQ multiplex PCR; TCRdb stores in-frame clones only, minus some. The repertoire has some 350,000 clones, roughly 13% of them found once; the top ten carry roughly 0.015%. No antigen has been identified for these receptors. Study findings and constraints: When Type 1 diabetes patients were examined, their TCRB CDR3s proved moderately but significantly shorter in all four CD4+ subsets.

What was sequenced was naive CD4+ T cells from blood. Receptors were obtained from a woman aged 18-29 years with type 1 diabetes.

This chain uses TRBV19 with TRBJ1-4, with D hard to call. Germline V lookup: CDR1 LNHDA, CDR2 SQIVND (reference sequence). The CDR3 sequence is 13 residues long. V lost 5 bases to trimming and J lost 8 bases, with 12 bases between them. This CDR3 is CASSHRTGEKLFF. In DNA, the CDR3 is TGTGCCAGTAGTCACCGGACTGGGGAAAAACTGTTTTTT.

For the CDR3, the DNA is TGTGCCAGCAGCCGCGACAGGGGCGAGGGCTATGGCTACACCTTC. Translated: CASSRDRGEGYGYTF. V is TRBV7-9 and J is TRBJ1-2; 8 nucleotides match TRBD1. The CDR3 consists of 15 residues. From germline, CDR1 is SEHNR and CDR2 FQNEAQ (reference sequence). J lost 4 bases, V lost 5 bases, and 9 bases had no gene match.

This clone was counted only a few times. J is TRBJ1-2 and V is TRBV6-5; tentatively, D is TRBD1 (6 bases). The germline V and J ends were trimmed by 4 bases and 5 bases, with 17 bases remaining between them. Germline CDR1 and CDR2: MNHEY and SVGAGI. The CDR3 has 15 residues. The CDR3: CASSSSWTAPYGYTF. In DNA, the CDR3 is TGTGCCAGCAGTTCCTCCTGGACAGCCCCTTATGGCTACACCTTC.

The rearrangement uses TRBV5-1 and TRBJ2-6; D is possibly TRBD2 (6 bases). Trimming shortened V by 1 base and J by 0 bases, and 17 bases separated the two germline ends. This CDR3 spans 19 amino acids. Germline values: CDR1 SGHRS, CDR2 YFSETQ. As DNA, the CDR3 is TGCGCCAGCAGCTTGTCCCCTATTGGGACTCTCTCTGGGGCCAACGTCCTGACTTTC. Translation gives CASSLSPIGTLSGANVLTF.

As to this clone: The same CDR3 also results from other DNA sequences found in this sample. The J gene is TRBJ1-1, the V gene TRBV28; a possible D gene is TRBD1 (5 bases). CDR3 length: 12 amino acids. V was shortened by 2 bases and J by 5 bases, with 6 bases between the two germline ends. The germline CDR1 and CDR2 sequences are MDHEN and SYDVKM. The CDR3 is CASSLRGTEAFF. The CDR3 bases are TGTGCCAGCAGTTTAAGGGGTACTGAAGCTTTCTTT.

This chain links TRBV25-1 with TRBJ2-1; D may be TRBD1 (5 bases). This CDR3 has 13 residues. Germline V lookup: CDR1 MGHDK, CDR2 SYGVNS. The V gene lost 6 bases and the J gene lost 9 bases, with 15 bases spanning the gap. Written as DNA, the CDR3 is TGTGCCAGCAGCCGCAGGGTTACGGGTGAGCAGTTCTTC. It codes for CASSRRVTGEQFF.

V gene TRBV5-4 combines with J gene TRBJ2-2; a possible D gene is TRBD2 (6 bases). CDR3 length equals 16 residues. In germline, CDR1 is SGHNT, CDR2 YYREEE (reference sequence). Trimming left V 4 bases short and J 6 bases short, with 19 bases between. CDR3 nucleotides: TGTGCCAGCAGCCCCACTCGGGGGAATGGCGCCGGGGAGCTGTTTTTT. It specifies CASSPTRGNGAGELFF.

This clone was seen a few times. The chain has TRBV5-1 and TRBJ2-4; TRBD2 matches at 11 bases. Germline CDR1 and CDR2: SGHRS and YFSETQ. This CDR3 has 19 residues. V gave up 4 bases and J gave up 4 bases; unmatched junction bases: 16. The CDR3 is CASSLHSPGLAGGKNIQYF. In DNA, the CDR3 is TGCGCCAGCAGCCTACACTCCCCCGGGCTAGCGGGAGGTAAAAACATTCAGTACTTC.

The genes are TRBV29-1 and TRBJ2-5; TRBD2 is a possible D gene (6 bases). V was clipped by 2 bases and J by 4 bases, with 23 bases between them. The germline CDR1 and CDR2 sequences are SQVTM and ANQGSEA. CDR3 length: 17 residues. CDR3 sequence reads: CSVEKRAEEYWRETQYF. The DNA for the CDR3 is TGCAGCGTTGAAAAGCGGGCAGAAGAGTATTGGCGAGAGACCCAGTACTTC.

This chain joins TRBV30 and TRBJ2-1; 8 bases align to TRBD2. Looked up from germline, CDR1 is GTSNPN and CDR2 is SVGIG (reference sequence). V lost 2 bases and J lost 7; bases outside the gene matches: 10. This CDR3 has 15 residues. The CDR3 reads CAWSPSGGPGNEQFF. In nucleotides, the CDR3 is TGTGCCTGGAGTCCATCGGGAGGGCCGGGGAATGAGCAGTTCTTC. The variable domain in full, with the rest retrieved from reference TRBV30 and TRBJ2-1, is SQTIHQWPATLVQPVGSPLSLECTVEGTSNPNLYWYRQAAGRGLQLLFYSVGIGQISSEVPQNLSASRPQDRQFILSSKKLLLSDSGFYLCAWSPSGGPGNEQFFGPGTRLTVL.

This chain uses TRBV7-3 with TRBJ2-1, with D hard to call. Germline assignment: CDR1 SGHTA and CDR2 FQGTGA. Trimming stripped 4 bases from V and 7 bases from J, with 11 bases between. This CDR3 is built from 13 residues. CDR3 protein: CASSSPRANEQFF. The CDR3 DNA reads TGTGCCAGCAGCTCCCCAAGAGCGAATGAGCAGTTCTTC.

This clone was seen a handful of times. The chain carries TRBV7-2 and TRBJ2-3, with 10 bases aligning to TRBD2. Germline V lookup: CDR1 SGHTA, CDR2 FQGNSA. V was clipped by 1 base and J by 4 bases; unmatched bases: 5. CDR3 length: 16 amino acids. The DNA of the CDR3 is TGTGCCAGCAGCTTAGAGGTCAGCGGGAGGGCAGATACGCAGTATTTT. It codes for CASSLEVSGRADTQYF.

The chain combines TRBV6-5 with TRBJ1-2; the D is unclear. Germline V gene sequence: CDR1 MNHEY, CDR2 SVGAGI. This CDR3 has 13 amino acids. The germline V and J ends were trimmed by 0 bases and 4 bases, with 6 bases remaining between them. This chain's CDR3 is CASSYSSLYGYTF. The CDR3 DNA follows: TGTGCCAGCAGTTACTCCTCCCTCTATGGCTACACCTTC.

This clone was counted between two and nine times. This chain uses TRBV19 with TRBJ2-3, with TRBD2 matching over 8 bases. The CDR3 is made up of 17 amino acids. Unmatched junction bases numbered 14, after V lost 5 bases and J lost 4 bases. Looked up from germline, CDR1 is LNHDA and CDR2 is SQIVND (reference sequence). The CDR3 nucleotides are TGTGCCAGTAGTGCCCTCCAGGTTGGGACTAGGTCAGATACGCAGTATTTT. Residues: CASSALQVGTRSDTQYF.